This TCR beta chain was recorded in a study of regulatory T cells in long-lasting Graves disease. The time point denotes: newly diagnosed GD, antithyroid drugs for less than 3 months. There was RNA extracted from PBMCs, and the TCR library was made from it. Arm-PCR of CDR3 regions and iRepertoire HTBI primers were used to build TCR beta libraries. TCRdb re-called the multiplex PCR reads through MiXCR, storing one row per CDR3 protein. The table shows 200,000 to 250,000 distinct CDR3 sequences, with about 19% occurring only once. The sample holds many counts of this clonotype. The germline V and J ends were trimmed by 4 bases and 8 bases, with 13 bases remaining between them. CDR1 SGHRS and CDR2 YFSETQ come from the germline V gene. This CDR3 spans 14 amino acids. These data also formed part of another study, on T cells in Graves' hyperthyroidism and ophthalmopathy.

The chain links TRBV5-1 to TRBJ1-6; no clear D. The sequencing here drew on peripheral blood mononuclear cells (PBMCs), taken at new diagnosis, from a patient treated with antithyroid drugs. The TCR sequence derives from a woman under 40 with Graves disease. The chain's CDR3 is CASSPRGLDSPLHF. In nucleotides, the CDR3 is TGCGCCAGCAGCCCACGCGGACTTGATTCACCCCTCCACTTT.